The rows below give T cell receptor beta chains drawn from one sample of a study of beta chain features in type 1 diabetes. Some clones are missing from TCRdb's copy, which holds only in-frame ones; the method was immunoSEQ multiplex PCR. The table records roughly 450,000 clones, approximately 15% of them present only once. The sample consisted of naive CD4+ T cells from blood. Every receptor here comes from a man in his thirties or forties in good health. Each CDR3 is given with its conserved first and last residue. The D gene is left open where the match is weak. Clone sizes are given selectively: once, few, many, or a class where the clone is expanded.

TRBJ2-5 | TRBD2 | TRBV7-9 | few | CASRLAGIQETQYF | TGTGCCAGCAGACTAGCGGGGATCCAAGAGACCCAGTACTTC
TRBJ2-4 | TRBD1 | TRBV5-6 | NA | CASSHRDRDWNIQYF | TGTGCCAGCAGCCACCGGGACAGGGATTGGAACATTCAGTACTTC
TRBJ2-2 | TRBD1 | TRBV6-1 | few | CASSEPRGRFTGELFF | TGTGCCAGCAGTGAACCCAGGGGGCGGTTCACCGGGGAGCTGTTTTTT
TRBJ2-5 | NA | TRBV11-3 | few | CASAGGGETQYF | TGTGCCAGCGCCGGAGGGGGAGAGACCCAGTACTTC
TRBJ2-2 | NA | TRBV18 | NA | CASSAQGSTGELFF | TGTGCCAGCTCAGCCCAGGGAAGTACCGGGGAGCTGTTTTTT
TRBJ2-5 | TRBD1 | TRBV14 | NA | CASSQEGQGEGETQYF | TGTGCCAGCAGCCAAGAGGGACAGGGTGAAGGAGAGACCCAGTACTTC
TRBJ1-1 | NA | TRBV29-1 | few | CSANHPGMTWSEAFF | TGCAGCGCCAATCACCCCGGAATGACGTGGTCTGAAGCTTTCTTT
TRBJ2-3 | TRBD2 | TRBV9 | NA | CASSREQIQTDTQYF | TGTGCCAGCTCGCGGGAGCAAATCCAAACAGATACGCAGTATTTT
TRBJ2-5 | NA | TRBV2 | NA | CASSEALQFETQYF | TGTGCCAGCAGTGAAGCGCTTCAGTTCGAGACCCAGTACTTC
TRBJ1-4 | NA | TRBV28 | few | CASSFYRERGKLFF | TGTGCCAGCAGTTTTTACAGGGAAAGAGGAAAACTGTTTTTT